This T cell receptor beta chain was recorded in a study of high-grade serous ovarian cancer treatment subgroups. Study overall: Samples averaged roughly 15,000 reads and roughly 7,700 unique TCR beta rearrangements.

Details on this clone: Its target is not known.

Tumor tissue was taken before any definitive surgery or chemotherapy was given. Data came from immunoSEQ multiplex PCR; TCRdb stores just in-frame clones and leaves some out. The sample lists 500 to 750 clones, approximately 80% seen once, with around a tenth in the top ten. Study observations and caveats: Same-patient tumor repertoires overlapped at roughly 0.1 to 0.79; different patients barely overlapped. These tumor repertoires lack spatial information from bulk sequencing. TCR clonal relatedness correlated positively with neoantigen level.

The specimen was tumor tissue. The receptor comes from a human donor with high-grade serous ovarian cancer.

Here the CDR3 reads CASSLGQGGSYEQYF. Here the CDR3 DNA reads TGTGCCAGCAGTTTAGGGCAGGGAGGCTCCTACGAGCAGTACTTC. The chain uses TRBV28 and TRBJ2-7, with D possibly matching TRBD2 (6 bases). V dropped 2 bases and J dropped 0 bases, with 11 bases sitting between them. The germline CDR1 and CDR2 sequences are MDHEN and SYDVKM. This CDR3 has 15 residues.